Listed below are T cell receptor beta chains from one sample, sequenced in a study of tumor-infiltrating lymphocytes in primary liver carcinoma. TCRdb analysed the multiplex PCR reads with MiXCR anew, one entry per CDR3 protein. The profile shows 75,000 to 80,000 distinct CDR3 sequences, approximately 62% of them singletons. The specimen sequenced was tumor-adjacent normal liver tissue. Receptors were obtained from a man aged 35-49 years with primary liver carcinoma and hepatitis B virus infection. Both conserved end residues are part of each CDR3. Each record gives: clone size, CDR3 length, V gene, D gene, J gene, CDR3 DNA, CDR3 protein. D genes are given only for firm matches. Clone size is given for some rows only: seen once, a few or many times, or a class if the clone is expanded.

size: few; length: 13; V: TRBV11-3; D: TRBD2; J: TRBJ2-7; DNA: TGTGCCAGCTGCTTTCGGGAGGACTCCGAGCAGTACTTC; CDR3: CASCFREDSEQYF
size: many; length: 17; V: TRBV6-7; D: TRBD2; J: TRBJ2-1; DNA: TGTGCCAGCAGTTACTCGAAAGGACTAGCGGACAACAATGAGCAGTTCTTC; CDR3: CASSYSKGLADNNEQFF
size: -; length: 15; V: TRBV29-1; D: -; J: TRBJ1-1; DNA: TGCAGCGTTGCCCCAGGGCGGGGGATGAACACTGAAGCTTTCTTT; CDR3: CSVAPGRGMNTEAFF
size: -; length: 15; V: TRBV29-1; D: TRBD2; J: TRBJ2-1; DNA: TGCAGCAGTGGACTAGCGGGAGGATCCTACAATGAGCAGCTCTTC; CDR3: CSSGLAGGSYNEQLF
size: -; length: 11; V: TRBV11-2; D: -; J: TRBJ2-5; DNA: TGTGCCAGCAGCTTAGATCAGGCTCGGTGCTTC; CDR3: CASSLDQARCF
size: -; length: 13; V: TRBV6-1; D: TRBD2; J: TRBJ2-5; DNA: TGTGCCAACAGAGAAGGAACTAGCGGGACCCAGTACTTC; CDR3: CANREGTSGTQYF
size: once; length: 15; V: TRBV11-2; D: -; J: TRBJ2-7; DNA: TGTGTCAGCAGCCGACCTAATGCACAGGGCGGTGAACAATACTTC; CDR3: CVSSRPNAQGGEQYF
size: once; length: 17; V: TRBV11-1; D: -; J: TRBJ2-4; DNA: TGTGTCAGCAGCTTTCCCGGGATTATCGGGACCAAAAACATTCAGTACTTC; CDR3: CVSSFPGIIGTKNIQYF
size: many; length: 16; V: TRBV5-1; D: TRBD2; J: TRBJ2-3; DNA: TGCGCCAGCAGCTCGGGACTAGCGGGAGTTGCAGATACGCAGTATTTT; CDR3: CASSSGLAGVADTQYF
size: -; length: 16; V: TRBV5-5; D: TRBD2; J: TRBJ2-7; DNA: TGTGCCAGCAACTTGGTTATAGGAGCGGGAGTATGGGAGCAGTACTTC; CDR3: CASNLVIGAGVWEQYF
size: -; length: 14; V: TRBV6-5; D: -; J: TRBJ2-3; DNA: TGTGCCAGCAGGCGGGGACCCAGCACAGATACGCAGTATTTT; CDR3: CASRRGPSTDTQYF
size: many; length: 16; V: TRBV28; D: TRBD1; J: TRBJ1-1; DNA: TGTGCCAGCAGTCCGTGGACAGGGGGCATGAACACTGAAGCTTTCTTT; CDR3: CASSPWTGGMNTEAFF
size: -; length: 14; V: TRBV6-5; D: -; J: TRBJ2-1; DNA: TGTGTCAGCAGTTATCAGTACCTTTACAATGAGCAGTTCTTC; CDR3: CVSSYQYLYNEQFF
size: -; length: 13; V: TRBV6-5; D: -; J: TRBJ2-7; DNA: TGTGCCAGCATTCCCATGGGGGGTAGCGAGCAGTACTTC; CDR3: CASIPMGGSEQYF
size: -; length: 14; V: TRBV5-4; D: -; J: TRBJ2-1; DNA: TGTGCCAGCAACCTGGCATCCGGAAGGAATGAGCAGTTCTTC; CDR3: CASNLASGRNEQFF
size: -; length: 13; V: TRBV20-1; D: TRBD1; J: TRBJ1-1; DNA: TGCAGTGCTGCCCGACAGGGAAACACTGAAGCTTTCTTT; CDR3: CSAARQGNTEAFF
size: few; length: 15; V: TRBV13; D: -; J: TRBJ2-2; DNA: TGTGCCAGCACCTTCAACCAGTATGGCACCGGGGAGCTGTCTTTT; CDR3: CASTFNQYGTGELSF
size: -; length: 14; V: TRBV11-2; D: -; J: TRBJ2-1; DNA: TGTGCCAGCAGCTTAATTGGACAGTACAATGTGCAGTTCTTC; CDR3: CASSLIGQYNVQFF
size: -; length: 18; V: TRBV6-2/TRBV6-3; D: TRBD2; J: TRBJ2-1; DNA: TGTGCCAGCAGTTATCTCCCCGGGACTAGCGGGAGTTGGGTTGAGCAGTTCTTC; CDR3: CASSYLPGTSGSWVEQFF
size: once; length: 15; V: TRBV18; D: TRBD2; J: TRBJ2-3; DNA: TGTGCCAGCTCCTTCGGACTAGCGGACACAGATACGCAGTATTTT; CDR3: CASSFGLADTDTQYF
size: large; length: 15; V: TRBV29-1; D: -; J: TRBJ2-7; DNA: TGCAGCGTTGAAGAAGAACGGGACGGGAGCTACGAGCAGTACTTC; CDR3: CSVEEERDGSYEQYF
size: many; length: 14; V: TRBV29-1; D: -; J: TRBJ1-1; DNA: TGCAGCGCTTATAGGGGAGGGGGGAACACTGAAGCTTTCTTT; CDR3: CSAYRGGGNTEAFF